A selection of T cell receptor beta chains follows, all from one sample in a study of neurological immune-mediated disorders. Each CDR3 protein gets one entry after TCRdb re-called the 5' RACE reads with MiXCR. The sample records more than 40,000 distinct CDR3 sequences, roughly 13% being singletons. The sequenced sample consisted of PBMCs. The source of these receptors is a male donor with HTLV-1-associated myelopathy (HAM/TSP). Both conserved end residues are part of each CDR3. The D gene is left open where the match is weak. Clone sizes are shown as how often the clone was seen (once, few, many) or a class if it is expanded.

CDR3aa: CSARLSGFSSYNSPLHF; CDR3nt: TGCAGTGCTAGATTGTCAGGTTTTAGCTCCTATAATTCACCCCTCCACTTT; abundance: many; j_gene: TRBJ1-6; v_gene: TRBV20-1; d_gene: -
CDR3aa: CASSLVAVYNEQFF; CDR3nt: TGTGCCAGCAGCTTGGTTGCGGTCTACAATGAGCAGTTCTTC; abundance: many; j_gene: TRBJ2-1; v_gene: TRBV5-5; d_gene: -
CDR3aa: CASSLKDTQYF; CDR3nt: TGCGCCAGCAGCTTGAAAGATACGCAGTATTTT; abundance: many; j_gene: TRBJ2-3; v_gene: TRBV5-1; d_gene: -
CDR3aa: CASSLAWGMETQYF; CDR3nt: TGCGCCAGCAGCTTGGCCTGGGGGATGGAGACCCAGTACTTC; abundance: many; j_gene: TRBJ2-5; v_gene: TRBV5-1; d_gene: -
CDR3aa: CASSLQGGNTIYF; CDR3nt: TGTGCCAGCAGTCTCCAGGGAGGAAACACCATATATTTT; abundance: many; j_gene: TRBJ1-3; v_gene: TRBV3-1; d_gene: -
CDR3aa: CASSLAGQNYEQYF; CDR3nt: TGTGCCAGCAGTTTAGCGGGCCAGAACTACGAGCAGTACTTC; abundance: many; j_gene: TRBJ2-7; v_gene: TRBV12-3/TRBV12-4; d_gene: -
CDR3aa: CASSLSRDTQPQHF; CDR3nt: TGTGCCAGCAGCTTAAGCAGGGACACTCAGCCCCAGCATTTT; abundance: many; j_gene: TRBJ1-5; v_gene: TRBV7-2; d_gene: -
CDR3aa: CASSRGGESNQPQHF; CDR3nt: TGTGCCAGCAGCAGGGGCGGGGAGAGCAATCAGCCCCAGCATTTT; abundance: many; j_gene: TRBJ1-5; v_gene: TRBV9; d_gene: -
CDR3aa: CSAGLPPEPQHF; CDR3nt: TGCAGTGCCGGACTCCCCCCCGAACCCCAGCATTTT; abundance: many; j_gene: TRBJ1-5; v_gene: TRBV20-1; d_gene: -
CDR3aa: CASSLEGTGTRGELFF; CDR3nt: TGTGCCAGCAGCTTAGAGGGGACAGGAACCAGGGGGGAGCTGTTTTTT; abundance: many; j_gene: TRBJ2-2; v_gene: TRBV11-2; d_gene: TRBD1
CDR3aa: CATRPAVANYGYTF; CDR3nt: TGTGCCACCCGGCCGGCAGTCGCTAACTATGGCTACACCTTC; abundance: many; j_gene: TRBJ1-2; v_gene: TRBV2; d_gene: -
CDR3aa: CASSFGGFSTDTQYF; CDR3nt: TGTGCCAGCAGCTTTGGAGGATTTAGCACAGATACGCAGTATTTT; abundance: many; j_gene: TRBJ2-3; v_gene: TRBV7-2; d_gene: -
CDR3aa: CASSLAGGGSGGELFF; CDR3nt: TGTGCCAGCAGCCTTGCGGGGGGAGGGTCCGGCGGGGAGCTGTTTTTT; abundance: many; j_gene: TRBJ2-2; v_gene: TRBV7-2; d_gene: TRBD2